The subject of this entry is one TCR beta chain. Using immunoSEQ multiplex PCR, the repertoire was profiled, and TCRdb retains in-frame clones only, with some absent. The data hold around 63,000 clones, with 70% to 90% observed a single time. The sample is drawn from a study of Tregs in tolerant kidney transplant recipients. Thawed PBMCs were FACS-sorted into unstimulated CD4+CD25+CD127- regulatory T cells, CD4+CD25- non-regulatory cells, CD4 and CD8 cells. Per the germline V gene, CDR1 is SGHAT and CDR2 is FQNNGV. V lost 1 base and J 2 bases, leaving 5 bases between the germline ends. The CDR3 has 14 amino acids.

V and J are TRBV11-2 and TRBJ2-2; D is unresolved. The source was Tregs from blood, collected before the transplant. This receptor was identified in a human donor who received a combined kidney and bone marrow transplant. The CDR3, as DNA: TGTGCCAGCAGCTTAGGGACCAACACCGGGGAGCTGTTTTTT. This translates into CASSLGTNTGELFF. Variable domain in full (rest from reference TRBV11-2 and TRBJ2-2): EAGVAQSPRYKIIEKRQSVAFWCNPISGHATLYWYQQILGQGPKLLIQFQNNGVVDDSQLPKDRFSAERLKGVDSTLKIQPAKLEDSAVYLCASSLGTNTGELFFGEGSRLTVL.